Shown below are 8 T cell receptor beta chains from a single sample sequenced in a study of T-cell reconstitution after alpha-beta-depleted transplantation in children (TCRdb year 2016). Receptors were amplified or captured by PCR. Instrument used: Illumina HiSeq 2500. Molecular barcoding was employed in the preparation of TCR libraries, with unique molecular identifiers being used to normalize TCRbeta repertoire quantification. Clones were called with MiXCR by TCRdb after fastp trimmed the public reads at Q25, and only in-frame beta chains were retained. Each record represents a unique CDR3 protein, reported with the most common genes and DNA among its rows. This sample holds approximately 390,000 distinct CDR3 sequences; approximately 10% were observed only once. The top ten hold roughly 5% of the sample. The sequences come from PBMCs from the stem cell graft donor, collected from the stem cell graft. The receptors were gathered from a human donor who donated a stem cell graft to a child with acute myeloid leukemia.

This clonotype was observed a handful of times. This chain uses TRBV12-5 with TRBJ1-1, with TRBD1 matching 8 bases. CDR3 length: 14 amino acids. Germline V CDR1 and CDR2: LGHNT, FRNRAP. Trimming at V came to 3 bases and at J to 1 base, leaving 1 base not matched to a gene. The CDR3: CASGLQGGNTEAFF. For the CDR3, the DNA is TGTGCTAGTGGTTTACAGGGGGGGAACACTGAAGCTTTCTTT.

The chain recombines TRBV7-9 with TRBJ1-1, with a possible D match to TRBD1 (6 bases). The length of the CDR3 is 13 residues. Deletions cut 5 bases from V and 11 bases from J, with 18 bases between. Germline assignment: CDR1 SEHNR and CDR2 FQNEAQ (reference sequence). The CDR3 coding sequence is TGTGCCAGCAGCCCAGGGGCGGGTGTAGTGGCTTTCTTT. This encodes CASSPGAGVVAFF.

DNA for the CDR3: TGTGCCAGCAGCTTAAGGGGCGATATGACAGATACGCAGTATTTT. It specifies CASSLRGDMTDTQYF. This rearrangement joins TRBV7-9 to TRBJ2-3, with D possibly TRBD1 on 5 matching bases. The CDR3 contains 15 residues. V shed 2 bases and J shed 3 bases, with 12 bases lying between them. Germline V CDR1 and CDR2: SEHNR, FQNEAQ (reference sequence).

V usage is TRBV15 and J usage is TRBJ1-5, with TRBD1 matching over 7 bases. The CDR3 extends over 15 amino acids. Germline CDR1 and CDR2: LNHNV and YYDKDF (reference sequence). After removal of 3 bases from V and 7 bases from J, the junction contained 9 bases not matched to a gene. CDR3 protein: CATSRTGSGIQPQHF. DNA of the CDR3: TGTGCCACCAGCAGGACAGGGAGTGGAATACAGCCCCAGCATTTT.

The table lists this clonotype with many counts. One end of the junction fails to match germline, which may point to a read error. The rearrangement uses TRBV5-1 and TRBJ2-3; no clear D. CDR3 length equals 12 residues. The germline gives CDR1 SGHRS, CDR2 YFSETQ. The CDR3 DNA reads TGTGCCAGCAGCTCCACTACAGATACGCAGTATTTT. This translates into CASSSTTDTQYF.

The V call is TRBV20-1, the J call TRBJ2-3; D tentatively reads TRBD1 or TRBD2 (5 bases each). This CDR3 comprises 14 residues. With 3 bases removed from V and 4 bases from J, the gap between germline ends came to 14 bases. CDR1 is DFQATT, CDR2 SNEGSKA, per germline (reference sequence). CDR3 sequence reads: CSARGERGPDTQYF. The CDR3 DNA follows: TGCAGTGCTAGGGGCGAGAGGGGACCAGATACGCAGTATTTT.

The V and J genes are TRBV7-9 and TRBJ2-7; no clear D. Between the trimmed V and J ends, which lost 5 bases and 6 bases, there was a span of 8 bases. CDR1 SEHNR and CDR2 FQNEAQ come from the germline V gene (reference sequence). There are 11 residues in the CDR3. This CDR3 reads CASSPNVEQYV. The CDR3 DNA reads TGTGCCAGCAGCCCAAACGTCGAGCAGTACGTC.

This clonotype was counted between two and nine times. The chain couples TRBV6-2 or TRBV6-3 to TRBJ1-5; D uncertain. CDR1 is MNHEY, CDR2 SVGEGT, per germline. Trimming took 2 bases from V and 6 from J, leaving 8 bases between them. The CDR3 loop spans 13 amino acids. The CDR3 loop reads CASSYGEAQPQHF. In nucleotides, the CDR3 is TGTGCCAGCAGTTACGGGGAGGCTCAGCCCCAGCATTTT.